The table lists the clone carrying this T cell receptor beta chain with a count of one. Its cognate antigen is unknown. The CDR3 covers 16 residues. With V trimmed by 8 bases and J by 7 bases, 13 bases remained unmatched. From germline, CDR1 is MDHEN and CDR2 SYDVKM. The sample belongs to a study of siplizumab effects on memory and regulatory T cells. Researchers maintained the mixed lymphocyte reaction cells in coculture at 37°C for about six days. General observations from the study: The diversity of naive T cells seemed greater than that of memory cells, and their alloresponse contribution seemed major.

Every sample had approximately 10^5 of its TCR templates assayed. Sequencing was performed with immunoSEQ multiplex PCR; in TCRdb, only in-frame clones are kept and a portion is missing. The sample has about 7,200 clones, just over 35% seen once; the top ten hold 15% to 20%. The chain recombines TRBV28 with TRBJ2-1, with 11 nucleotides matching TRBD2. The sequencing sample was made of CFSE-low (dividing) CD8+ T cells sorted from an allogeneic mixed lymphocyte reaction. This sequence was found in a human donor in good health; the cells came from an allogeneic mixed lymphocyte reaction. This CDR3 is CASSPTSGNIGNEQFF. CDR3 nucleotide sequence: TGTGCCAGCTCCCCGACTAGCGGGAACATTGGGAATGAGCAGTTCTTC.